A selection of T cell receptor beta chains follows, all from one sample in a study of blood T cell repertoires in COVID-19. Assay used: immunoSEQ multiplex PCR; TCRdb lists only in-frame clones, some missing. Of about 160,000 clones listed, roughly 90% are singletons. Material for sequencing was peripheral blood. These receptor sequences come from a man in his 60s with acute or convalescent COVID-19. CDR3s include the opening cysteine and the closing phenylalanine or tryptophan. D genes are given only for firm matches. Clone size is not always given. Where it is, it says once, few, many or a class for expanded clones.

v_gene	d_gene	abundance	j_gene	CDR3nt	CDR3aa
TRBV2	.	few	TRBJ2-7	TGTGCCAGCAGTGCAGGTTACTACGAGCAGTACTTC	CASSAGYYEQYF
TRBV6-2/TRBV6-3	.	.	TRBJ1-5	TGTGCCAGCAGCCGGCAAAGCAGGGTGGGCCTTAGCAATCAGCCCCAGCATTTT	CASSRQSRVGLSNQPQHF
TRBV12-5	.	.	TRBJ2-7	TGTGCTAGCGGGGAACCCCACGAGCAGTACTTC	CASGEPHEQYF
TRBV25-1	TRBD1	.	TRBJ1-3	TGTGCCAGCAGTGAATTGAGGACAGGGGGGGACACCATATATTTT	CASSELRTGGDTIYF
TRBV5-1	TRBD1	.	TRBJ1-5	TGCGCCAGCAGCTTAGGGACAGGGCAAGAGCCCCAGCATTTT	CASSLGTGQEPQHF
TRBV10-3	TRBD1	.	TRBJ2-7	TGTGCCATCAGTGGGGACAGCCGAGGGTACGAGCAGTACTTC	CAISGDSRGYEQYF
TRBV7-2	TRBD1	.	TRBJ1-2	TGTGCCAGCAGCCCACGGGGCGGACAGGGTGTCCTTCACTATGGCTACACCTTC	CASSPRGGQGVLHYGYTF
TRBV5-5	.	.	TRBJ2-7	TGTGCCAGCAGCTTGCAGTGGGGCAGGGACGAGCAGTACTTC	CASSLQWGRDEQYF
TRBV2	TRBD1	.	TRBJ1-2	TGTGCCAGCCAAGATTTCGGACAGGGGGTTTTAGCTAACTATGGCTACACCTTC	CASQDFGQGVLANYGYTF
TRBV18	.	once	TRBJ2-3	TGTGCCAGCTCACATGACTTGGTTAACCTGGAGACGCAGTATTTT	CASSHDLVNLETQYF
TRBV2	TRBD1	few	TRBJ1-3	TGTGCCAGCAGGGCCGGGACAGGTGGAAACACCATATATTTT	CASRAGTGGNTIYF
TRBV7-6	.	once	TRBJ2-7	TGTGCCAGCAGCTCTGGCCGCGAGCAGTACTTC	CASSSGREQYF
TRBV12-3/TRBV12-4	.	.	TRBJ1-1	TGTGCCAGCAGTTTATCGGGGGGGACTGAAGCTTTCTTT	CASSLSGGTEAFF
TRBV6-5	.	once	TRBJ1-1	TGTGCCAGCGTAACGGACCAGGGGTTAAGGACTGAAGCTTTCTTT	CASVTDQGLRTEAFF
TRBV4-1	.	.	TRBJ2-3	TGCGCCAGCAGCCAATTTAACAGGGCGAGGGAAGATACGCAGTATTTT	CASSQFNRAREDTQYF
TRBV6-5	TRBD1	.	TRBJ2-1	TGTGCCAGCAGTATGGACAGGGGCTCCTACAATGAGCAGTTCTTC	CASSMDRGSYNEQFF
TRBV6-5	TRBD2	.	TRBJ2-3	TGTGCCAGCAGTCGAGGACTAGCGGGGGGGCAGTATTTT	CASSRGLAGGQYF
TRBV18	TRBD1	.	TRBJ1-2	TGTGCCAGCTCAAAGGGACAGATCTATGGCTACACCTTC	CASSKGQIYGYTF
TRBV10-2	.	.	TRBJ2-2	TGCGCCAGCAGCGAGACTAGTTCCGGGGAGCTGTTTTTT	CASSETSSGELFF
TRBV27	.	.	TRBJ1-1	TGTGCCAGCAGTTTAAGAAGCGAGCAGAAAGCTTTCTTT	CASSLRSEQKAFF
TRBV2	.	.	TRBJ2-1	TGTGCCAGCAGTGAGAGGGGGAATGGGGGTGATAATGAGCAGTTCTTC	CASSERGNGGDNEQFF
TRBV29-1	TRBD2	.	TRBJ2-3	TGCAGCGCCACGGGTAGCGGGGGAAGCACAGATACGCAGTATTTT	CSATGSGGSTDTQYF
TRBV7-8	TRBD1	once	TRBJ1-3	TGTGCCAGCATGATGGGGACAGGCCATTATAGCTCTGGAAACACCATATATTTT	CASMMGTGHYSSGNTIYF
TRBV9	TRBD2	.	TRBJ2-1	TGTGCCAGCAGCCCTCGGACTAGCGGGGGGATAGGTGAGCAGTTCTTC	CASSPRTSGGIGEQFF
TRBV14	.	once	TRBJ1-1	TGTGCCAGCAGCCCACCAGGGATGAACACTGAAGCTTTCTTT	CASSPPGMNTEAFF
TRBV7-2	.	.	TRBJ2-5	TGTGCCAGCAGGCGACAGAGACAAGAGACCCAGTACTTC	CASRRQRQETQYF
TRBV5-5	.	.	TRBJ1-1	TGTGCCAGCAGCTTGAGAGTCGTGAACACTGAAGCTTTCTTT	CASSLRVVNTEAFF
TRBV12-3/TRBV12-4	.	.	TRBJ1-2	TGTGCCAGCAGTCAATACACCAACTATGGCTACACCTTC	CASSQYTNYGYTF
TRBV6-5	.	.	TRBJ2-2	TGTGCCAGCAGTTACTCGAGACAGGGGGAGCTGTTTTTT	CASSYSRQGELFF
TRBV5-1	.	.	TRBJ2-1	TGCGCCAGCAGCTTGGCAGGGGCTTCCTACAATGAGCAGTTCTTC	CASSLAGASYNEQFF
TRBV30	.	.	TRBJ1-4	TGTGCCTGGAGTTCCGCTCCTAGGGGTGAAAAACTGTTTTTT	CAWSSAPRGEKLFF
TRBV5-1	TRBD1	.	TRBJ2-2	TGCGCCAGCAGCTTGCCGGGACAGGTTCCCGGGGAGCTGTTTTTT	CASSLPGQVPGELFF
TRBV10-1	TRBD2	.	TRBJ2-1	TGCGCCAGCAGTGAGATTCGTCTAGCGGGGGGCAATGAGCAGTTCTTC	CASSEIRLAGGNEQFF
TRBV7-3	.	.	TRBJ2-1	TGTGCCAGCAGCTCACAGGGTCTTGGCAATGAGCAGTTCTTC	CASSSQGLGNEQFF
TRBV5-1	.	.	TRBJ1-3	TGCGCCAGCAGCTTGGGGAGGGAGTCGGGGAGCTACTCTGGAAACACCATATATTTT	CASSLGRESGSYSGNTIYF
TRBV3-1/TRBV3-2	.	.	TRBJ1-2	TGTGCCAGCAGCCAAGGCGGAGGGGCGGATGGCTACACCTTC	CASSQGGGADGYTF
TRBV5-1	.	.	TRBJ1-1	TGCGCCAGCGCCGGTCCCCTGGGCGCTGAAGCTTTCTTT	CASAGPLGAEAFF
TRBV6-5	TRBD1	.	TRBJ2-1	TGTGCCAGCAGTTCCCGGGACAGGGGTTTCAATGAGCAGTTCTTC	CASSSRDRGFNEQFF
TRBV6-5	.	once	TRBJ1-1	TGTGCCAGCAGCTCTAATCGACAGGCGAACACTGAAGCTTTCTTT	CASSSNRQANTEAFF
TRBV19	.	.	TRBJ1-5	TGTGCCAGTGGACTGTTCAATCAGCCCCAGCATTTT	CASGLFNQPQHF
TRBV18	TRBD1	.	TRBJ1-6	TGTGCCAGCTCACCATGGGGACAGGTAACACCCCTCCACTTT	CASSPWGQVTPLHF
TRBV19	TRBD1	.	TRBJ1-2	TGTGCCGGCAGGGACAGGGGGAGGTATGGCTACACCTTC	CAGRDRGRYGYTF
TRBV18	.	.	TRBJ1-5	TGTGCCAGCTCACCACCAGTAGGTAGGGGACTCGCCCAGCCCCAGCATTTT	CASSPPVGRGLAQPQHF
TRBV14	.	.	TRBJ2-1	TGTGCCAGCAGCCAAGATAGTCTGGTGGGGAGGCAGTTCTTC	CASSQDSLVGRQFF
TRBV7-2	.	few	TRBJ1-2	TGTGCCAGCAGCTTCGACAGCTATGGCTACACCTTC	CASSFDSYGYTF
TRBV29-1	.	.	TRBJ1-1	TGCAGCGGTCGACAGTTCCGTAACACTGAAGCTTTCTTT	CSGRQFRNTEAFF
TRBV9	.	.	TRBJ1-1	TGTGCCAGCAGCGGGTCTAGGACACAACAACATAACACTGAAGCTTTCTTT	CASSGSRTQQHNTEAFF
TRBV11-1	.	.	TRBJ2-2	TGTGCCAGCAGCGAAGGGACATACCGATCCGGGGAGCTGTTTTTT	CASSEGTYRSGELFF
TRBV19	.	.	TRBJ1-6	TGTGCCAGTAGTATCCTTGGCTGGAATTCACCCCTCCACTTT	CASSILGWNSPLHF
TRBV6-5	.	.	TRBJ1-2	TGTGCCAGCGCCTCAGTCTATGGCTACACCTTC	CASASVYGYTF
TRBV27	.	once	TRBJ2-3	TGTGCCAGCAGCCAGATCTCGAGCACAGATACGCAGTATTTT	CASSQISSTDTQYF
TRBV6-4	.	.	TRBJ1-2	TGTGCCAGCAGTGTATCCCCCAGGGACTATGGCTACACCTTC	CASSVSPRDYGYTF
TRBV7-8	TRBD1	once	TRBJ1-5	TGTGCCAGCAGCAGACTCGGCTTATTGGGACAGCGGAAGAATCAGCCCCAGCATTTT	CASSRLGLLGQRKNQPQHF
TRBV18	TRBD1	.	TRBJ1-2	TGTGCCAGCTCACCAGGACAGGGTCCTACTAACTATGGCTACACCTTC	CASSPGQGPTNYGYTF
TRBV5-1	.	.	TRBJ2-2	TGCGCCAGCAGCTCCAGACAGGGGAGGGCCGGGGAGCTGTTTTTT	CASSSRQGRAGELFF
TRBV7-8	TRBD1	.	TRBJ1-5	TGTGCCAGCAGCCCTCTGAGTATCCAGGGGGCGCGGAAGCCCCAGCATTTT	CASSPLSIQGARKPQHF
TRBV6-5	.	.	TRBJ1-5	TGTGCCAGCGTCCCCCCAGGGACTGGCAATCAGCCCCAGCATTTT	CASVPPGTGNQPQHF
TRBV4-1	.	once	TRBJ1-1	TGCGCCAGCAGCCCTCTCGTCCCGCAGGGGAAAGCTTTCTTT	CASSPLVPQGKAFF
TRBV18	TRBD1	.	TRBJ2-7	TGTGCCAGCTCACGGCAGGGGGCGCCGGCCTACGAGCAGTACTTC	CASSRQGAPAYEQYF
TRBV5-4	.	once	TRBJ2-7	TGTGCCAGCTCACGAGGGGGAGGGGTCTCCTACGAGCAGTACTTC	CASSRGGGVSYEQYF